This TCR beta chain was recorded in a study of glioma-infiltrating T cells. General observations from the study: Only very few CDR3 sequences appeared in both tissue and blood.

In its sample, this clonotype was seen many times. Its cognate antigen is unknown. The ends lost 4 bases at V and 6 bases at J; junction bases unmatched: 8. The germline gives CDR1 MDHEN, CDR2 SYDVKM. CDR3 size: 15 residues. The iRepertoire nested amplicon-rescue multiplex PCR amplified TCR alpha and beta CDR3s from RNA. TCRdb reprocessed the multiplex PCR reads via MiXCR and lists one record per CDR3 protein. This sample has some 120,000 distinct CDR3 sequences; roughly 24% occur once, and the top ten carry 12% to 15%. The sequence was collected from a human donor with low-grade glioma or glioblastoma, undergoing nonglioma brain surgery, or in good health (not recorded which). The V and J genes are TRBV28 and TRBJ2-3, with 9 positions matching TRBD2. The specimen sequenced was glioma tissue, nonneoplastic brain tissue, or PBMCs (not recorded which). This chain's CDR3 is CASSSQSGRSDTQYF. The CDR3 DNA reads as TGTGCCAGCAGTTCCCAAAGCGGGAGGTCTGATACGCAGTATTTT. The entire variable domain, with the rest obtained from reference TRBV28 and TRBJ2-3, is as follows: DVKVTQSSRYLVKRTGEKVFLECVQDMDHENMFWYRQDPGLGLRLIYFSYDVKMKEKGDIPEGYSVSREKKERFSLILESASTNQTSMYLCASSSQSGRSDTQYFGPGTRLTVL.